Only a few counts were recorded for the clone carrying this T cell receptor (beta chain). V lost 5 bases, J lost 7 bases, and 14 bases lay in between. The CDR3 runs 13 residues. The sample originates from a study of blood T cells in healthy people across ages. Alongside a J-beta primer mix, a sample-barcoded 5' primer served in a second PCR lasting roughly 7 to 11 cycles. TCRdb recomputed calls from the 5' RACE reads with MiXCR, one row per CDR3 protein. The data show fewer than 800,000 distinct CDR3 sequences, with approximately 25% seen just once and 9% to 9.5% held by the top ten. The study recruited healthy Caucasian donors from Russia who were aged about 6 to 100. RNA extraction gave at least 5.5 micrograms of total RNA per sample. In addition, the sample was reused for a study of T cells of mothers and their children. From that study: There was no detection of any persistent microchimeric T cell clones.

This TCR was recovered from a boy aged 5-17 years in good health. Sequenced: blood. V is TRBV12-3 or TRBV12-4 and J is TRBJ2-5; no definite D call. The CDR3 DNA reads TGTGCCAGCAGTCCCCCTGGCGGTGGGACCCAGTACTTC. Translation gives CASSPPGGGTQYF.